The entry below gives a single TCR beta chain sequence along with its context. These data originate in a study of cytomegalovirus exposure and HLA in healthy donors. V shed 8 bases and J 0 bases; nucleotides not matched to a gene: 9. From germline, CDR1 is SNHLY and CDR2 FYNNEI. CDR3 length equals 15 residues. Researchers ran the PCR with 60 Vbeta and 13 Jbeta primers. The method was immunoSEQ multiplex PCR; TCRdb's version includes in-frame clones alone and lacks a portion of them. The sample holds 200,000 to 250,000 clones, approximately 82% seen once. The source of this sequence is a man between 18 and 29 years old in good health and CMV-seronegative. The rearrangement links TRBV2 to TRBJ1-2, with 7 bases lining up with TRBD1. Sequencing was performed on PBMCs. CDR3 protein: CASRRDSQANYGYTF. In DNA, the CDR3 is TGTGCCAGCCGACGGGACAGCCAAGCTAACTATGGCTACACCTTC. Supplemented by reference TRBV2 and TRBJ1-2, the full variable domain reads EPEVTQTPSHQVTQMGQEVILRCVPISNHLYFYWYRQILGQKVEFLVSFYNNEISEKSEIFDDQFSVERPDGSNFTLKIRSTKLEDSAMYFCASRRDSQANYGYTFGSGTRLTVV.